A selection of T cell receptor beta chains follows, all from one sample in a study of cytomegalovirus exposure and HLA in healthy donors. Assay: immunoSEQ multiplex PCR; the TCRdb copy retains only in-frame clones and omits some. The sample has some 110,000 clones, about two thirds seen once. Sequencing was done on a sample of PBMCs. The receptors were gathered from a female donor in good health and CMV-seronegative. Each CDR3 is given with its conserved first and last residue. The D gene is left open where the match is weak.

v_call,d_call,j_call,cdr3_aa,cdr3_nt
TRBV7-7,TRBD1,TRBJ2-1,CASSLDGQGNNEQFF,TGTGCTAGCAGCTTAGATGGACAGGGGAACAATGAGCAGTTCTTC
TRBV29-1,TRBD2,TRBJ2-1,CSVGTSGRNNEQFF,TGCAGCGTTGGGACTAGCGGGAGAAACAATGAGCAGTTCTTC
TRBV5-4,TRBD2,TRBJ2-1,CASSLGGRSGSWGEQFF,TGTGCCAGCAGCTTGGGAGGGCGTAGCGGGAGTTGGGGTGAGCAGTTCTTC
TRBV19,TRBD1,TRBJ2-2,CASSRLDRDAGELFF,TGTGCCAGTAGTAGGTTGGACAGGGACGCCGGGGAGCTGTTTTTT
TRBV9,.,TRBJ1-1,CASSVLSRGRNTEAFF,TGTGCCAGCAGCGTACTGAGTAGGGGGAGAAACACTGAAGCTTTCTTT
TRBV5-1,TRBD1,TRBJ1-4,CASSSQGATNEKLFF,TGCGCCAGCAGCTCACAGGGGGCAACTAATGAAAAACTGTTTTTT
TRBV4-1,TRBD1,TRBJ1-5,CASSQTGAGGNQPQHF,TGCGCCAGCAGCCAGACAGGGGCAGGAGGCAATCAGCCCCAGCATTTT
TRBV19,TRBD2,TRBJ2-7,CASSNREGAIFF,TGTGCCAGTAGTAACCGGGAGGGCGCGATATTCTTC
TRBV15,TRBD1,TRBJ1-1,CATSGGGDRDTEAFF,TGTGCCACCAGCGGCGGAGGGGACAGGGACACTGAAGCTTTCTTT
TRBV6-6,TRBD1,TRBJ2-7,CASSRQGEGYEQYF,TGTGCCAGCAGTAGACAGGGGGAGGGTTACGAGCAGTACTTC